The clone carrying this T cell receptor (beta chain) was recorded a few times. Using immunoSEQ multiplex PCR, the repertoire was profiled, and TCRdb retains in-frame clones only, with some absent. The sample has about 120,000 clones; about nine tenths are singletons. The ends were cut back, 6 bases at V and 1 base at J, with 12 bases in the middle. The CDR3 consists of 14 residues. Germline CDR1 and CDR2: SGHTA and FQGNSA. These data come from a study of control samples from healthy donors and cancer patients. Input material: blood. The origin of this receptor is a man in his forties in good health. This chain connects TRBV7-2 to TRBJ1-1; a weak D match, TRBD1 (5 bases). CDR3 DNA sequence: TGTGCCAGCAGAACATCTACAGGGAACACTGAAGCTTTCTTT. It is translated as CASRTSTGNTEAFF.